This TCR beta chain was recovered during a study of blood T cell repertoires in COVID-19. About the research overall: PBMCs, B-cell-depleted T cells, or T cells were the source of the cDNA or gDNA that made up the material.

This CDR3 has 14 residues. Germline loops: CDR1 LNHDA, CDR2 SQIVND (reference sequence). With 3 bases clipped from V and 6 bases from J, the junction kept 3 bases outside the gene matches. Original analysis: Scientists estimated how many nucleated cells there were by amplifying reference gene primers. Generated by immunoSEQ multiplex PCR, the TCRdb table keeps only in-frame clones and is missing some. V and J calls and clone size are copied from that table; D and trimming were computed from the DNA. The table records 80,000 or so clones, 91% of them present only once. V gene TRBV19 combines with J gene TRBJ2-2; 8 bases are shared with TRBD1. The sequence derives from a woman in her fifties or sixties in a cohort sampled during active COVID-19. Sequenced: peripheral blood. In DNA form, the CDR3 reads TGTGCCAGTAGTATGTTACAGGGGGCCGGGGAGCTGTTTTTT. It encodes CASSMLQGAGELFF.